Listed here are 6 T cell receptor beta chains from one sample, sequenced in a study of blood T cell repertoires in COVID-19. Profiled with immunoSEQ multiplex PCR; TCRdb holds only in-frame clones, not every one. The repertoire has roughly 390,000 clones, around 87% of them found once; the top ten carry 8% to 13%. The sample consisted of peripheral blood. The receptors here all came from a young woman with COVID-19, enrolled during active disease.

The chain has TRBV7-2 and TRBJ2-3; no definite D call. This CDR3 spans 15 amino acids. Germline V gives CDR1 SGHTA, CDR2 FQGNSA. Trimming pared 3 bases from V and 1 base from J, leaving 11 bases between. The CDR3 nucleotides read TGTGCCAGCAGCTTCGTCCTATTGGGCACAGATACGCAGTATTTT. This sequence encodes CASSFVLLGTDTQYF. The whole variable domain, filled in from reference TRBV7-2 and TRBJ2-3, reads GAGVSQSPSNKVTEKGKDVELRCDPISGHTALYWYRQSLGQGLEFLIYFQGNSAPDKSGLPSDRFSAERTGGSVSTLTIQRTQQEDSAVYLCASSFVLLGTDTQYFGPGTRLTVL.

The chain is built from TRBV9 and TRBJ1-1; D might be TRBD1 (5 bases). The ends were cut back, 4 bases at V and 3 bases at J, with 16 bases in the middle. The CDR3 extends over 15 amino acids. Germline V lookup: CDR1 SGDLS, CDR2 YYNGEE. CDR3 in amino acids: CASSPQARGYTEAFF. The CDR3 region has the DNA TGTGCCAGCAGCCCCCAAGCTAGGGGATACACTGAAGCTTTCTTT. Full variable domain (rest looked up from reference TRBV9 and TRBJ1-1): DSGVTQTPKHLITATGQRVTLRCSPRSGDLSVYWYQQSLDQGLQFLIQYYNGEERAKGNILERFSAQQFPDLHSELNLSSLELGDSALYFCASSPQARGYTEAFFGQGTRLTVV.

This sequence joins TRBV5-6 and TRBJ1-1; D call uncertain. V was cut by 6 bases and J by 13 bases, with 25 bases left in between. CDR3 length: 14 residues. The germline gives CDR1 SGHDT, CDR2 YYEEEE. CDR3 in DNA: TGTGCCAGCACCATTTCCCCCAGTACCCGGGATGTTTTCTTT. Translation gives CASTISPSTRDVFF.

V and J are TRBV28 and TRBJ2-2, with 7 positions matching TRBD1. The germline V gene has CDR1 MDHEN and CDR2 SYDVKM. Trimming removed 8 bases from V and 1 base from J; junction bases left unmatched: 7. This CDR3 has 15 residues. CDR3 DNA: TGTGCCAGCCTTAGAGGGGACAGGAACACCGGGGAGCTGTTTTTT. Residues: CASLRGDRNTGELFF.

The chain has TRBV6-5 and TRBJ1-5, with 8 bases aligning to TRBD1. The ends lost 7 bases at V and 0 bases at J; junction bases unmatched: 5. Germline V gene lookup returns CDR1 MNHEY and CDR2 SVGAGI. This CDR3 is 15 amino acids long. CDR3 amino acids: CASTGQGVSNQPQHF. CDR3 sequence (DNA): TGTGCCAGCACCGGACAGGGTGTTAGCAATCAGCCCCAGCATTTT.

The genes are TRBV6-5 and TRBJ1-5, with 7 bases fitting TRBD1. The CDR3 extends over 12 amino acids. The V segment lost 5 bases and the J segment 6 bases; nucleotides outside the gene matches: 1. Germline values: CDR1 MNHEY, CDR2 SVGAGI. The CDR3 is CASSTGVQPQHF. CDR3 bases: TGTGCCAGCAGTACAGGGGTTCAGCCCCAGCATTTT.